The 20 T cell receptor beta chains in this list originate from one sample, sequenced in a study of T cell changes during pregnancy in multiple sclerosis. The repertoire was sequenced with immunoSEQ multiplex PCR; TCRdb's copy has only in-frame clones and lacks some. The data hold some 46,000 clones, with around nine tenths observed a single time. Sequenced material: CD4+ T cells from peripheral blood mononuclear cells, taken after pregnancy. All receptors come from a female donor with multiple sclerosis, enrolled in a pregnancy study.

This clone occurred once. The chain links TRBV19 to TRBJ2-3; 10 nucleotides align to TRBD2. The V and J ends lost 3 bases and 0 bases, in that order; junction bases with no gene match: 3. Germline CDR1 and CDR2: LNHDA and SQIVND (reference sequence). CDR3 length: 16 amino acids. The CDR3 reads CASSILAGASTDTQYF. The CDR3 DNA sequence: TGTGCCAGTAGTATCCTAGCGGGAGCTAGCACAGATACGCAGTATTTT.

V and J are TRBV11-3 and TRBJ2-3; 8 nucleotides line up with TRBD1. Germline V lookup: CDR1 SGHNT, CDR2 YENEEA. The CDR3 runs to 14 residues. With 3 bases clipped from V and 7 bases from J, the junction kept 6 bases outside the gene matches. The CDR3 sequence: CASSLDRARNTQYF. The CDR3 DNA reads as TGTGCCAGCAGCTTGGACAGGGCGAGAAATACGCAGTATTTT.

The chain couples TRBV5-1 to TRBJ2-2; 7 bases line up with TRBD2. The germline CDR1 and CDR2 sequences are SGHRS and YFSETQ. The CDR3 length is 16 residues. The J segment lost 5 bases and the V segment lost 4 bases, leaving 11 bases of the junction unmatched. The CDR3 is CASSVGLPFGTGELFF. CDR3 coding DNA: TGCGCCAGCAGCGTGGGACTACCCTTCGGGACCGGGGAGCTGTTTTTT.

This chain links TRBV6-5 with TRBJ1-3; a possible D gene is TRBD1 (5 bases). V was cut by 6 bases and J by 0 bases, with 9 bases left in between. CDR3 length equals 14 residues. Germline CDR1 is MNHEY and CDR2 is SVGAGI. The CDR3 region has the DNA TGTGCCAGCAGATCAGGGTTCTCTGGAAACACCATATATTTT. Its protein product is CASRSGFSGNTIYF.

V and J are TRBV5-1 and TRBJ2-5, with TRBD1 identical over 10 bases. The CDR3 totals 19 residues. Germline V gene sequence: CDR1 SGHRS, CDR2 YFSETQ. V dropped 3 bases and J dropped 1; count of bases not matched to a gene: 15. This CDR3 is CASSSPRQGANLRQETQYF. DNA for the CDR3: TGCGCCAGCAGCTCTCCTAGACAGGGGGCGAACCTCCGCCAAGAGACCCAGTACTTC. Complete variable domain (other parts from reference TRBV5-1 and TRBJ2-5): KAGVTQTPRYLIKTRGQQVTLSCSPISGHRSVSWYQQTPGQGLQFLFEYFSETQRNKGNFPGRFSGRQFSNSRSEMNVSTLELGDSALYLCASSSPRQGANLRQETQYFGPGTRLLVL.

This clone was seen a few times. V gene TRBV29-1 combines with J gene TRBJ1-1, with 7 bases fitting TRBD1. V shed 6 bases, J shed 2 bases, and the junction held 6 bases outside the gene matches. The CDR3 has 13 amino acids. In germline, CDR1 is SQVTM, CDR2 ANQGSEA. The CDR3 DNA sequence: TGCAGCGTCGCGGGACAGCTTAACACTGAAGCTTTCTTT. Protein: CSVAGQLNTEAFF.

The chain joins TRBV19 to TRBJ2-5, with D possibly TRBD2 on 5 matching bases. CDR1 is LNHDA, CDR2 SQIVND, per germline (reference sequence). The length of the CDR3 is 12 residues. Between the trimmed V and J ends, which lost 6 bases and 7 bases, there was a span of 12 bases. The CDR3 reads CASSVQAGTQYF. The CDR3 coding sequence is TGTGCCAGTAGCGTGCAGGCGGGGACCCAGTACTTC.

The chain recombines TRBV7-3 with TRBJ2-5; possibly TRBD2 for D (6 bases). The germline V and J ends were trimmed by 1 base and 3 bases, with 9 bases remaining between them. The CDR3 runs to 14 residues. Germline V lookup: CDR1 SGHTA, CDR2 FQGTGA. CDR3 bases: TGTGCCAGCAGCTTAAGCGGGGTTGAAGAGACCCAGTACTTC. The encoded protein is CASSLSGVEETQYF.

The rearrangement joins TRBV27 to TRBJ2-1; 14 nucleotides line up with TRBD2. Germline V lookup: CDR1 MNHEY, CDR2 SMNVEV (reference sequence). CDR3 size: 16 residues. The trim removed 3 bases at V and 6 bases at J, leaving 4 bases unmatched. The chain's CDR3 is CASSFLTSGRANEQFF. In DNA, the CDR3 is TGTGCCAGCAGTTTCCTGACTAGCGGGAGGGCCAATGAGCAGTTCTTC.

This clone appeared a few times. The J gene is TRBJ1-1, the V gene TRBV29-1; no reliable D call. CDR3 length: 11 residues. Germline CDR1 is SQVTM and CDR2 is ANQGSEA. V was trimmed by 6 bases and J by 4 bases, leaving 9 bases between them. In DNA form, the CDR3 reads TGCAGCGTACTTTTTTTCACTGAAGCTTTCTTT. Encoded protein: CSVLFFTEAFF.

J is TRBJ1-1 and V is TRBV18; 8 nucleotides agree with TRBD1. This CDR3 spans 16 amino acids. V dropped 3 bases and J dropped 3; count of bases not matched to a gene: 9. CDR1 and CDR2 from the germline V gene are KGHSH and LQKENI. The CDR3 reads CASSPRQGQHDTEAFF. CDR3 coding DNA: TGTGCCAGCTCACCCCGACAGGGGCAGCACGACACTGAAGCTTTCTTT.

This chain uses TRBV4-2 with TRBJ1-1; D gene uncertain. CDR3 size: 13 residues. V dropped 0 bases and J dropped 5 bases, with 7 bases sitting between them. CDR1 is LGHNA, CDR2 YNFKEQ, per germline. The CDR3 region has the DNA TGTGCCAGCAGCCAAGATCGAGGGACTGAAGCTTTCTTT. Protein: CASSQDRGTEAFF.

The chain has TRBV5-1 and TRBJ2-5; 12 positions agree with TRBD2. Trimming cost V 4 bases and J 7 bases; bases outside gene matches: 8. This CDR3 spans 15 amino acids. Germline V lookup: CDR1 SGHRS, CDR2 YFSETQ. CDR3 DNA sequence: TGCGCCAGCAGCCGGACTAGCGGGACGTCCGGGACCCAGTACTTC. It is translated as CASSRTSGTSGTQYF. Full variable domain (missing parts from reference TRBV5-1 and TRBJ2-5): KAGVTQTPRYLIKTRGQQVTLSCSPISGHRSVSWYQQTPGQGLQFLFEYFSETQRNKGNFPGRFSGRQFSNSRSEMNVSTLELGDSALYLCASSRTSGTSGTQYFGPGTRLLVL.

Here the CDR3 DNA reads TGTGCCAGCAGCCAAACTAGCGGGAGGTCCGAATACGAGCAGTACTTC. Its protein product is CASSQTSGRSEYEQYF. The V call is TRBV4-2, the J call TRBJ2-7; 12 nucleotides match TRBD2. The CDR3 runs 16 residues. With 2 bases clipped from V and 4 bases from J, the junction kept 6 bases outside the gene matches. The germline gives CDR1 LGHNA, CDR2 YNFKEQ.

The CDR3: CASNPGGPTDTQYF. CDR3 coding DNA: TGCGCCAGCAATCCGGGAGGGCCGACCGATACGCAGTATTTT. The gene calls are TRBV5-1 and TRBJ2-3; 8 nucleotides align to TRBD2. CDR3 size: 14 residues. Germline V gives CDR1 SGHRS, CDR2 YFSETQ. The V segment lost 6 bases and the J segment 6 bases; nucleotides outside the gene matches: 9.

Concerning this clone: An end of the junction differs from the germline gene, which may be a read error. J is TRBJ2-6 and V is TRBV6-5; a possible D gene is TRBD1 (6 bases). This CDR3 has 16 residues. From germline, CDR1 is MNHEY and CDR2 SVGAGI. CDR3 region: CASSYSIGGGPNVLTF. The CDR3 DNA is TGTGCCAGCAGTTACTCGATAGGGGGTGGGCCCAACGTCCTGACTTTC.

The chain combines TRBV15 with TRBJ1-1; D is perhaps TRBD1 (6 bases). This CDR3 spans 16 amino acids. CDR1 LNHNV and CDR2 YYDKDF come from the germline V gene (reference sequence). The germline V and J ends were trimmed by 0 bases and 3 bases, with 14 bases remaining between them. This chain's CDR3 is CATSRDMGRGDTEAFF. The CDR3 coding sequence is TGTGCCACCAGCAGAGACATGGGCAGGGGAGACACTGAAGCTTTCTTT.

The chain links TRBV18 to TRBJ2-1, with 9 bases identical to TRBD1. Germline loops: CDR1 KGHSH, CDR2 LQKENI. The CDR3 spans 15 residues. Trimming took 6 bases from V and 6 from J; bases not matched to a gene: 9. CDR3 DNA sequence: TGTGCCAGCTCCGCCGGGACAGGGACGGTCAATGAGCAGTTCTTC. Its translation: CASSAGTGTVNEQFF.

The genes are TRBV5-1 and TRBJ2-1; 16 bases match TRBD2. The CDR3 has 19 residues. Trimming took 1 base from V and 10 from J; bases not matched to a gene: 14. Germline assignment: CDR1 SGHRS and CDR2 YFSETQ. The CDR3 sequence: CASSLTGTSGRASVREQFF. The DNA of the CDR3 is TGCGCCAGCAGCTTGACCGGGACTAGCGGGAGGGCCAGCGTGAGAGAGCAGTTCTTC.

The genes are TRBV27 and TRBJ2-2; 8 positions match TRBD1. The CDR3 has 15 residues. From germline, CDR1 is MNHEY and CDR2 SMNVEV (reference sequence). The ends lost 2 bases at V and 5 bases at J; junction bases unmatched: 4. The CDR3 protein is CASSLKNRGTGELFF. CDR3 in DNA: TGTGCCAGCAGTTTAAAAAACAGGGGGACCGGGGAGCTGTTTTTT.